The 17 T cell receptor beta chains below all came from one sample that was sequenced in a study of OX40 agonist ivuxolimab in advanced cancers. The table came from immunoSEQ multiplex PCR; TCRdb's copy has only in-frame clones and leaves some out. The sample holds some 66,000 clones, about three quarters seen once. The material was CD4+ or CD8+ T cells sorted from blood, obtained in a trial of the OX40 agonist ivuxolimab. The receptors were sampled from an adult with an advanced solid tumor such as melanoma, head and neck, liver or kidney cancer.

This sequence joins TRBV6-1 and TRBJ2-1, with 10 bases that match TRBD2. The CDR3 runs to 15 residues. Germline assignment: CDR1 MNHNS and CDR2 SASEGT. The V gene end was trimmed by 6 bases and the J gene end by 3 bases; junction bases not matched to a gene: 5. The CDR3 region is CASRVRTSGYNEQFF. CDR3 DNA sequence: TGTGCCAGCAGGGTAAGGACTAGCGGCTACAATGAGCAGTTCTTC.

The chain carries TRBV30 and TRBJ2-4; possibly TRBD2 for D (5 bases). Germline V gives CDR1 GTSNPN, CDR2 SVGIG (reference sequence). The CDR3 runs to 16 residues. V was trimmed by 2 bases and J by 0 bases, leaving 14 bases between them. CDR3 protein: CAWSPGAGLAKNIQYF. CDR3 DNA sequence: TGTGCCTGGAGTCCAGGAGCCGGACTAGCCAAAAACATTCAGTACTTC.

The chain couples TRBV6-6 to TRBJ1-1; tentative D call: TRBD1 (5 bases). V lost 6 bases to trimming and J lost 5 bases, with 13 bases between them. Germline-derived CDR1 and CDR2 are MNHNY and SVGAGI (reference sequence). The CDR3 extends over 13 amino acids. CDR3 bases: TGTGCCAGCAGCCCGTTGGGGGAAACTGAAGCTTTCTTT. It codes for CASSPLGETEAFF.

The table lists this clone with a count of one. DNA of the CDR3: TGTGCCAGCAGCACTTCGGGGAGGTATGGCTACACCTTC. Amino acids: CASSTSGRYGYTF. The chain uses TRBV7-8 and TRBJ1-2; D remains unclear. The CDR3 is 13 residues long. Germline V lookup: CDR1 SGHVS, CDR2 FQNEAQ. Trimming cost V 5 bases and J 5 bases, with 12 bases left between them. The whole variable domain, remainder taken from reference TRBV7-8 and TRBJ1-2, is GAGVSQSPRYKVAKRGQDVALRCDPISGHVSLFWYQQALGQGPEFLTYFQNEAQLDKSGLPSDRFFAERPEGSVSTLKIQRTQQEDSAVYLCASSTSGRYGYTFGSGTRLTVV.

The rearrangement uses TRBV28 and TRBJ2-2; D is perhaps TRBD1 (6 bases). CDR1 is MDHEN, CDR2 SYDVKM, per germline. The CDR3 covers 15 residues. The V end was cut by 6 bases, the J end by 6 bases, with 17 bases between. CDR3 sequence: CASRSDRLRAGELFF. The CDR3 nucleotides read TGTGCCAGCAGATCCGACAGGTTAAGGGCCGGGGAGCTGTTTTTT.

This chain links TRBV19 with TRBJ2-6; 7 positions match TRBD1. The CDR3 spans 19 residues. Trimming removed 5 bases from V and 1 base from J; junction bases left unmatched: 14. From germline, CDR1 is LNHDA and CDR2 SQIVND (reference sequence). The CDR3 region has the DNA TGTGCCAGTAGTCCTCTCAGAGGGGGCATAGATTCTGGGGCCAACGTCCTGACTTTC. Its translation is CASSPLRGGIDSGANVLTF.

CDR3 coding DNA: TGTGCCAGTCTAGATTTAGGGCTCGCTGGGGCCAACGTCCTGACTTTC. This translates into CASLDLGLAGANVLTF. V and J are TRBV19 and TRBJ2-6; D not certain. The CDR3 consists of 16 residues. CDR1 and CDR2 (germline): LNHDA, SQIVND (reference sequence). Trimming pared 8 bases from V and 2 bases from J, leaving 16 bases between.

In its sample, this clone was seen once. The chain employs TRBV18 and TRBJ1-6; perhaps TRBD1 as D (6 bases). Trimming removed 3 bases at V and 10 bases at J, with 19 bases between. Germline CDR1 is KGHSH and CDR2 is LQKENI. This CDR3 has 16 residues. The CDR3 DNA follows: TGTGCCAGCTCACCGACGGGGGGCGCAGGTCAATCACCCCTCCACTTT. Translated, it gives CASSPTGGAGQSPLHF. The complete variable domain, with remaining parts taken from reference TRBV18 and TRBJ1-6, reads NAGVMQNPRHLVRRRGQEARLRCSPMKGHSHVYWYRQLPEEGLKFMVYLQKENIIDESGMPKERFSAEFPKEGPSILRIQQVVRGDSAAYFCASSPTGGAGQSPLHFGNGTRLTVT.

This chain links TRBV11-3 with TRBJ2-7; 12 bases are a match to TRBD2. CDR1 and CDR2 from the germline V gene are SGHNT and YENEEA. The CDR3 covers 17 residues. The junction had 3 bases not matched to a gene; V was cut back by 0 bases and J by 0 bases. The DNA of the CDR3 is TGTGCCAGCAGCTTAGACCCGGGACTAGCGGGCTCCTACGAGCAGTACTTC. As protein: CASSLDPGLAGSYEQYF. The whole variable domain, filled in from reference TRBV11-3 and TRBJ2-7, reads EAGVVQSPRYKIIEKKQPVAFWCNPISGHNTLYWYLQNLGQGPELLIRYENEEAVDDSQLPKDRFSAERLKGVDSTLKIQPAELGDSAVYLCASSLDPGLAGSYEQYFGPGTRLTVT.

This chain joins TRBV2 and TRBJ2-5; tentatively, D is TRBD2 (6 bases). The CDR3 is 14 residues long. Trimming shortened V by 4 bases and J by 2 bases, and 11 bases separated the two germline ends. Germline V lookup: CDR1 SNHLY, CDR2 FYNNEI. This CDR3 is CASSVDYQQETQYF. In nucleotides, the CDR3 is TGTGCCAGCAGTGTGGACTACCAGCAAGAGACCCAGTACTTC. Together with reference TRBV2 and TRBJ2-5, the CDR3 gives the full variable domain: EPEVTQTPSHQVTQMGQEVILRCVPISNHLYFYWYRQILGQKVEFLVSFYNNEISEKSEIFDDQFSVERPDGSNFTLKIRSTKLEDSAMYFCASSVDYQQETQYFGPGTRLLVL.

The rearrangement uses TRBV5-8 and TRBJ2-5; 7 bases line up with TRBD2. V shed 0 bases and J 2 bases; nucleotides not matched to a gene: 10. Germline V gives CDR1 SGHTS, CDR2 YDEGEE. This CDR3 has 17 amino acids. The CDR3 coding sequence is TGTGCCAGCAGCTTGGTAACGATCTCGGGGGGACAAGAGACCCAGTACTTC. Its protein product is CASSLVTISGGQETQYF.

This chain connects TRBV28 to TRBJ1-4; D is undetermined. The CDR3 runs 15 residues. V lost 4 bases and J lost 6, with 15 bases in between. The germline gives CDR1 MDHEN, CDR2 SYDVKM. CDR3 DNA sequence: TGTGCCAGCAGTTCCGATTCGGCCGGCCATGAAAAACTGTTTTTT. Translating gives CASSSDSAGHEKLFF.

The chain links TRBV15 to TRBJ1-3; D remains ambiguous. The CDR3 sequence is 14 residues long. Per germline, CDR1 LNHNV and CDR2 YYDKDF (reference sequence). V lost 5 bases to trimming and J lost 0 bases, with 8 bases between them. The CDR3 sequence: CATSRPSSGNTIYF. As DNA, the CDR3 is TGTGCCACCAGCCGACCGAGCTCTGGAAACACCATATATTTT.

The chain has TRBV28 and TRBJ2-1, with D tentatively TRBD2 (5 bases). The length of the CDR3 is 14 residues. Trimming cost V 10 bases and J 4 bases, with 17 bases left between them. CDR1 MDHEN and CDR2 SYDVKM come from the germline V gene. CDR3 protein: CATQPPTGYNEQFF. The CDR3 region has the DNA TGTGCCACCCAACCCCCTACGGGGTACAATGAGCAGTTCTTC.

The CDR3 sequence: CASSPPAGGPTGELFF. The CDR3, as DNA: TGTGCCAGCAGCCCTCCAGCGGGAGGGCCTACCGGGGAGCTGTTTTTT. V is TRBV7-2 and J is TRBJ2-2; 10 nucleotides match TRBD2. V was pared by 5 bases and J by 5 bases, with 8 bases of the junction left unmatched. The germline V gene has CDR1 SGHTA and CDR2 FQGNSA. The CDR3 has 16 residues.

The chain links TRBV7-3 to TRBJ2-2; 8 bases fit TRBD1. In germline, CDR1 is SGHTA, CDR2 FQGTGA. The CDR3 consists of 16 residues. Losses at the gene ends were 3 bases for V and 6 bases for J; bases not matched to a gene: 9. The CDR3 DNA sequence: TGTGCCAGCAGCTTCAAACCGGGACAGGAATCCGGGGAGCTGTTTTTT. Protein sequence: CASSFKPGQESGELFF.

The chain carries TRBV9 and TRBJ1-2; D ambiguous. Germline assignment: CDR1 SGDLS and CDR2 YYNGEE. Trimming removed 0 bases at V and 4 bases at J, with 13 bases between. The CDR3 contains 15 residues. The CDR3 DNA reads TGTGCCAGCAGCGTAGAGGCAGTAGAAGTCTATGGCTACACCTTC. As protein: CASSVEAVEVYGYTF. Full variable domain (missing parts from reference TRBV9 and TRBJ1-2): DSGVTQTPKHLITATGQRVTLRCSPRSGDLSVYWYQQSLDQGLQFLIQYYNGEERAKGNILERFSAQQFPDLHSELNLSSLELGDSALYFCASSVEAVEVYGYTFGSGTRLTVV.